This TCR beta chain was observed in a study of blood T cell repertoires in COVID-19. Looking at the study overall: Samples came from the United States, Italy and Spain, spanning acute and convalescent COVID-19. PBMCs, B-cell-depleted T cells, or T cells were the source of the cDNA or gDNA that made up the material.

Source study methods: For nucleated cells, counts were estimated from reference gene primer amplification. Clones were sequenced by immunoSEQ multiplex PCR, and TCRdb holds only the in-frame ones, with some missing. Clonal size and the V and J genes are those of that table, whereas D and trimming came from the DNA. Here the sample spans around 150,000 clones, less than 85% being singletons. Germline CDR1 and CDR2: SEHNR and FQNEAQ (reference sequence). The CDR3 is made up of 15 amino acids. V trimming: 6 bases; J trimming: 0 bases; junction bases outside the gene matches: 4. The material sequenced was peripheral blood. J is TRBJ2-2 and V is TRBV7-9, with TRBD1 matching 7 bases. This clonotype was sampled from a woman aged 35 to 49 with COVID-19, enrolled during active disease. In DNA, the CDR3 is TGTGCCAGCAGACGGACAGGACCGAACACCGGGGAGCTGTTTTTT. Translated: CASRRTGPNTGELFF. Complete variable domain (other parts from reference TRBV7-9 and TRBJ2-2): DTGVSQNPRHKITKRGQNVTFRCDPISEHNRLYWYRQTLGQGPEFLTYFQNEAQLEKSRLLSDRFSAERPKGSFSTLEIQRTEQGDSAMYLCASRRTGPNTGELFFGEGSRLTVL.